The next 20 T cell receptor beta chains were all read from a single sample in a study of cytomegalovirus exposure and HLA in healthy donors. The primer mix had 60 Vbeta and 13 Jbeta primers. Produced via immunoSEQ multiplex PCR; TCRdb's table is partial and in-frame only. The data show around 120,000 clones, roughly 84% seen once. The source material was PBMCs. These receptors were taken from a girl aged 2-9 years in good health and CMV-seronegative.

CDR3 sequence: CASSPDRFMNTEAFF. The CDR3, as DNA: TGTGCCAGCAGCCCTGACAGATTCATGAACACTGAAGCTTTCTTT. The chain recombines TRBV6-4 with TRBJ1-1; D is possibly TRBD1 (5 bases). The V gene lost 6 bases and the J gene lost 0 bases, with 14 bases spanning the gap. CDR3 length: 15 residues. Per germline, CDR1 MRHNA and CDR2 SNTAGT.

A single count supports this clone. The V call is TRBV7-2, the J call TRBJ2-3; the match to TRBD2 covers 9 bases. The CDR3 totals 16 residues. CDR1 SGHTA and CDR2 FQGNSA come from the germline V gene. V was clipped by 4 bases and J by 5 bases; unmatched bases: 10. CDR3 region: CASSYLAGPSQDTQYF. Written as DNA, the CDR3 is TGTGCCAGCAGCTATCTAGCGGGACCCTCCCAAGATACGCAGTATTTT.

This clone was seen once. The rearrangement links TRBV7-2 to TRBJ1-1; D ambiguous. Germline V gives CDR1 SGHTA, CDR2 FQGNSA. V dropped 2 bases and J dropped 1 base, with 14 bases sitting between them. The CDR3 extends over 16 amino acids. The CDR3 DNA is TGTGCCAGCAGCTTACGAATGAGGCCAGCGAACACTGAAGCTTTCTTT. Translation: CASSLRMRPANTEAFF.

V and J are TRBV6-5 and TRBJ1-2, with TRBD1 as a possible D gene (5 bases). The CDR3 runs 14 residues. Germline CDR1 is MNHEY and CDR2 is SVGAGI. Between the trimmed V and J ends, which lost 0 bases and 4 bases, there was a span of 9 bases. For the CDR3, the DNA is TGTGCCAGCAGTTACTCCGGGGGGGGCTATGGCTACACCTTC. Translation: CASSYSGGGYGYTF.

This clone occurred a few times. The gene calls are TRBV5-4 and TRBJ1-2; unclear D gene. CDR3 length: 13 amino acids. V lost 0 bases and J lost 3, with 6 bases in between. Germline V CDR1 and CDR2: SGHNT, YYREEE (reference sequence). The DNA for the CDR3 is TGTGCCAGCAGCTTGGTGGGAGACTATGGCTACACCTTC. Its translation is CASSLVGDYGYTF.

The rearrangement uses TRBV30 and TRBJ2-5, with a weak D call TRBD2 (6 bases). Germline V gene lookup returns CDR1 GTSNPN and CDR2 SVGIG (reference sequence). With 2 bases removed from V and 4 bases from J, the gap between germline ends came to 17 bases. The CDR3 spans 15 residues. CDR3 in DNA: TGTGCCTGGAGTACCGGGACTCACGGAGGAGAGACCCAGTACTTC. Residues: CAWSTGTHGGETQYF.

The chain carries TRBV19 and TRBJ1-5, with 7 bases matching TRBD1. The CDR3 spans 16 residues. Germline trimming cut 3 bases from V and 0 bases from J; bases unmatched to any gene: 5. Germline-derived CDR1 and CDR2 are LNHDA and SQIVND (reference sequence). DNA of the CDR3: TGTGCCAGTAGTATCTGGGGGGACAGTAGCAATCAGCCCCAGCATTTT. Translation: CASSIWGDSSNQPQHF. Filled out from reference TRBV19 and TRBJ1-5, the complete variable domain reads DGGITQSPKYLFRKEGQNVTLSCEQNLNHDAMYWYRQDPGQGLRLIYYSQIVNDFQKGDIAEGYSVSREKKESFPLTVTSAQKNPTAFYLCASSIWGDSSNQPQHFGDGTRLSIL.

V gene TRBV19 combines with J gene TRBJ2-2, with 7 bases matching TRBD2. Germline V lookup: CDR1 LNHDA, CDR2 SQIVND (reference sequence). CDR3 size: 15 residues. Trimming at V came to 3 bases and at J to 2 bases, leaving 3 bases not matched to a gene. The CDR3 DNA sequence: TGTGCCAGTAGTATGACTAGCAGCAACACCGGGGAGCTGTTTTTT. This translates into CASSMTSSNTGELFF. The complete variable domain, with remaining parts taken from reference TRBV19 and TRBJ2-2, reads DGGITQSPKYLFRKEGQNVTLSCEQNLNHDAMYWYRQDPGQGLRLIYYSQIVNDFQKGDIAEGYSVSREKKESFPLTVTSAQKNPTAFYLCASSMTSSNTGELFFGEGSRLTVL.

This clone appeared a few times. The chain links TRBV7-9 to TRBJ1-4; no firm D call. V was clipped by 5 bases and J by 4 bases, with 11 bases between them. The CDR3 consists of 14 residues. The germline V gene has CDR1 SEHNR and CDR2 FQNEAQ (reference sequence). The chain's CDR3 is CASSTADYNEKLFF. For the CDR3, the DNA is TGTGCCAGCAGCACGGCGGATTATAATGAAAAACTGTTTTTT.

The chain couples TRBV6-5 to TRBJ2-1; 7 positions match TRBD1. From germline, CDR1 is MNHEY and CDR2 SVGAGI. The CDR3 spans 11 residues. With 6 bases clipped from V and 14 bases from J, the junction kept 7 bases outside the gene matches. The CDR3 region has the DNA TGTGCCAGCAGGAGACAGGGTGAAGAGTTCTTC. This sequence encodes CASRRQGEEFF.

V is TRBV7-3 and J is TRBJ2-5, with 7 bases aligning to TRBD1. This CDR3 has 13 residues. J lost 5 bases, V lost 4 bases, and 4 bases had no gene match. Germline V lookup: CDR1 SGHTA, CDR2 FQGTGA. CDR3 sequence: CASSSIRGETQYF. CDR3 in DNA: TGTGCCAGCAGCTCGATCAGGGGGGAGACCCAGTACTTC.

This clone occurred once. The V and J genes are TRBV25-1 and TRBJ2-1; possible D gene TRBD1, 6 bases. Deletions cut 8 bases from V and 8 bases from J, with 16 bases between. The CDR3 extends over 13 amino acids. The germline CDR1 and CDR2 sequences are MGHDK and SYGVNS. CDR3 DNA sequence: TGTGCCAGCCAACAGGGTGGTGGTCATGAGCAGTTCTTC. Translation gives CASQQGGGHEQFF. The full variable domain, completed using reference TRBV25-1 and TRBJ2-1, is EADIYQTPRYLVIGTGKKITLECSQTMGHDKMYWYQQDPGMELHLIHYSYGVNSTEKGDLSSESTVSRIRTEHFPLTLESARPSHTSQYLCASQQGGGHEQFFGPGTRLTVL.

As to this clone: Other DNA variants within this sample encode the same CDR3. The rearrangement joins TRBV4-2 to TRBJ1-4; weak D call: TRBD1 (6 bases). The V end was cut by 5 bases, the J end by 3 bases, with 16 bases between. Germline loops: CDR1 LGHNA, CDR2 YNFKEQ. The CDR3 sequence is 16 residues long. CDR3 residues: CASSSLEDSANEKLFF. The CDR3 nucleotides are TGTGCCAGCAGCTCTTTGGAGGACAGCGCTAATGAAAAACTGTTTTTT.

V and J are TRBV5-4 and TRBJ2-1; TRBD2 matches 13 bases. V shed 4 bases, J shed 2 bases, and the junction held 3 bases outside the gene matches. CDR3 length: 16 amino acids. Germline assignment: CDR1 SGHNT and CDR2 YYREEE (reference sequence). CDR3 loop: CASSRTSGGAYNEQFF. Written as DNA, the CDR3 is TGTGCCAGCAGCCGAACTAGCGGGGGGGCCTACAATGAGCAGTTCTTC.

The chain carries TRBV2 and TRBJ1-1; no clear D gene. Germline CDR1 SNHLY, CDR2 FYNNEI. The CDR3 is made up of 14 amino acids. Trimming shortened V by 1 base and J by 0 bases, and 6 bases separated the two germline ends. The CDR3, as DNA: TGTGCCAGCAGTGAAGGTCCCATGAACACTGAAGCTTTCTTT. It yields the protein CASSEGPMNTEAFF.

As DNA, the CDR3 is TGTGCCAGCCAAAGCGGGCTAATGAACACTGAAGCTTTCTTT. Its translation is CASQSGLMNTEAFF. The rearrangement uses TRBV6-5 and TRBJ1-1; D is unresolved. Deletions cut 8 bases from V and 0 bases from J, with 13 bases between. This CDR3 is built from 14 residues. The germline V gene encodes CDR1 MNHEY and CDR2 SVGAGI.

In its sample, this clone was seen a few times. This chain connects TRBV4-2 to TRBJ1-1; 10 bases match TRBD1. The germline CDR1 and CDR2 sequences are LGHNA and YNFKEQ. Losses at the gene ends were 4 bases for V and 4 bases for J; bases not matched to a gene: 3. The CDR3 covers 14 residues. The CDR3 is CASSRTGGITEAFF. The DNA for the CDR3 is TGTGCCAGCAGCCGGACAGGGGGTATCACTGAAGCTTTCTTT.

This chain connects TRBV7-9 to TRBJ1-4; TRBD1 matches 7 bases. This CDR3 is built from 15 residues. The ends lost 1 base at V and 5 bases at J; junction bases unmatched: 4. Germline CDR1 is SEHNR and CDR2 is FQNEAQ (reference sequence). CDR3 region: CASSLGVTGNEKLFF. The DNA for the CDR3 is TGTGCCAGCAGCTTAGGGGTGACAGGGAATGAAAAACTGTTTTTT.

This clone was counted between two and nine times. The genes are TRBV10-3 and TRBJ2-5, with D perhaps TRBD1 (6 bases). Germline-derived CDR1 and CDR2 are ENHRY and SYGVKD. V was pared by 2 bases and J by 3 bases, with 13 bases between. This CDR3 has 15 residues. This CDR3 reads CAISERGYREETQYF. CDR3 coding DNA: TGTGCCATCAGTGAGAGGGGGTATAGAGAAGAGACCCAGTACTTC.

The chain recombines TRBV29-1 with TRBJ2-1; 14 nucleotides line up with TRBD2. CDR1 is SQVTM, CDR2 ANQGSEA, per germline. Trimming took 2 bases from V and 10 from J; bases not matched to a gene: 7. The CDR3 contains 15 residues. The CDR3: CSVETGTSGSGEQFF. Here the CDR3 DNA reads TGCAGCGTTGAAACCGGGACTAGCGGGAGTGGGGAGCAGTTCTTC.